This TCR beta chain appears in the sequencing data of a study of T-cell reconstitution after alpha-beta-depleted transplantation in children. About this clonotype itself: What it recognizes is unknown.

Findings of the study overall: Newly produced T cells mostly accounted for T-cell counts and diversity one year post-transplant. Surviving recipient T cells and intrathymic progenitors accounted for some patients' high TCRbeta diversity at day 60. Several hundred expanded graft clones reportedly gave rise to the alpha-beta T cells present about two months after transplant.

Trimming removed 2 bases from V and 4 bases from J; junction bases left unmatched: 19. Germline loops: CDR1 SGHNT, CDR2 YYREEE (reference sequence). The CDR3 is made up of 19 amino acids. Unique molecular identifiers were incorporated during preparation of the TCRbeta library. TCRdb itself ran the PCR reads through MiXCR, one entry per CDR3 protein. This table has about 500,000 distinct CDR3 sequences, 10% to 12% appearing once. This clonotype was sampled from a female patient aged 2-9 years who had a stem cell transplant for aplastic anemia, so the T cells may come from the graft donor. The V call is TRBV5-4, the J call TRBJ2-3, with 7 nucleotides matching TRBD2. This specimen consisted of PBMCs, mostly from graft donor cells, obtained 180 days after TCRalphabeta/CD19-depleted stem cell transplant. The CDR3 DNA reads TGTGCCAGCAGCTTTCGAATTCCTGTTAGCGGGTTTGTCGCAGATACGCAGTATTTT. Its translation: CASSFRIPVSGFVADTQYF.